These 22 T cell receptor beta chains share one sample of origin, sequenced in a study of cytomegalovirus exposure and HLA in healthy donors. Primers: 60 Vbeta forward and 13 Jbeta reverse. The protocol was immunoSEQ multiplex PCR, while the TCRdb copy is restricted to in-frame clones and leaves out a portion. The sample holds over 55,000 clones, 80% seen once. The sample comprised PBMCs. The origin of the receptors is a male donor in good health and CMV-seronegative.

This CDR3 reads CASSISGSRETQYF. For the CDR3, the DNA is TGCGCCAGCAGCATCAGTGGGAGCCGGGAGACCCAGTACTTC. This chain connects TRBV5-1 to TRBJ2-5, with a tentative D call TRBD2 (5 bases). Per germline, CDR1 SGHRS and CDR2 YFSETQ. The V end was cut by 4 bases, the J end by 5 bases, with 15 bases between. The CDR3 runs 14 residues. The complete variable domain, with remaining parts taken from reference TRBV5-1 and TRBJ2-5, reads KAGVTQTPRYLIKTRGQQVTLSCSPISGHRSVSWYQQTPGQGLQFLFEYFSETQRNKGNFPGRFSGRQFSNSRSEMNVSTLELGDSALYLCASSISGSRETQYFGPGTRLLVL.

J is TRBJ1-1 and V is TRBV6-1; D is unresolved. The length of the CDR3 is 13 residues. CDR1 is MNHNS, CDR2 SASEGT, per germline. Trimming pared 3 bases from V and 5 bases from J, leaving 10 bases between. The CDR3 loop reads CASSEGRRTEAFF. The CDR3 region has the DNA TGTGCCAGCAGTGAGGGCCGAAGGACTGAAGCTTTCTTT.

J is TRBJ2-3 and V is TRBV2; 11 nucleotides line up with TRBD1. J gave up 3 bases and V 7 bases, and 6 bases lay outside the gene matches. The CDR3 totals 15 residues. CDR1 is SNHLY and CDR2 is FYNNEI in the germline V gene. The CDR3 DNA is TGTGCCAGCAAAACCGGGACAGGGGGGACAGATACGCAGTATTTT. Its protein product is CASKTGTGGTDTQYF.

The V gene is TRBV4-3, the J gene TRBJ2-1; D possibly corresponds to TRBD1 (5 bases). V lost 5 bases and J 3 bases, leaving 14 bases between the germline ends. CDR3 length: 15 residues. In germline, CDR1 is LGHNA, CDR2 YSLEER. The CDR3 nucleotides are TGCGCCAGCAGCTCGTCCCCTGGACACTACAATGAGCAGTTCTTC. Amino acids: CASSSSPGHYNEQFF.

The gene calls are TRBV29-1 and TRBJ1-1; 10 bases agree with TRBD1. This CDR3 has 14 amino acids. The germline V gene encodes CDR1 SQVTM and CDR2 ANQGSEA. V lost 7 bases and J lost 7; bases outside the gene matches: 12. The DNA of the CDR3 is TGCAGCGCAACAGTCGGGACAGGGGATGATGAAGCTTTCTTT. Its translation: CSATVGTGDDEAFF.

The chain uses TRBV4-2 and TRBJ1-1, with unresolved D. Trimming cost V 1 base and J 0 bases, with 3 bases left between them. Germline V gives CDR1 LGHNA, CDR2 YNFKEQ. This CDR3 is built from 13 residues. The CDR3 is CASSQAVNTEAFF. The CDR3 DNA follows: TGTGCCAGCAGCCAAGCAGTGAACACTGAAGCTTTCTTT.

The CDR3 nucleotides read TGTGCCAGCAGCTTAGGGACAGGGACTGGCTACGAGCAGTACTTC. Its protein product is CASSLGTGTGYEQYF. The genes are TRBV11-1 and TRBJ2-7; the match to TRBD1 covers 8 bases. In germline, CDR1 is SGHAT, CDR2 FQDESV (reference sequence). J lost 3 bases, V lost 1 base, and 5 bases had no gene match. The CDR3 spans 15 residues.

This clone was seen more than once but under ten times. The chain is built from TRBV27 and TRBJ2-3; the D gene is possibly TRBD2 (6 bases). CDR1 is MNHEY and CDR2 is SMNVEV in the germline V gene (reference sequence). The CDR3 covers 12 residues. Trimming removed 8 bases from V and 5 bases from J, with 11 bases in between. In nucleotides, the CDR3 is TGTGCCAGCTGGGGACTTCGAGATACGCAGTATTTT. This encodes CASWGLRDTQYF.

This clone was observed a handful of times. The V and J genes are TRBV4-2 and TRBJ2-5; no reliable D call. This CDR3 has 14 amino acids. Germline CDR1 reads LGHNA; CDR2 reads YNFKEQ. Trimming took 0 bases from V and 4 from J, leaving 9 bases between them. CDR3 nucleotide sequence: TGTGCCAGCAGCCAAGATTTCTCCGGAGAGACCCAGTACTTC. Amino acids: CASSQDFSGETQYF.

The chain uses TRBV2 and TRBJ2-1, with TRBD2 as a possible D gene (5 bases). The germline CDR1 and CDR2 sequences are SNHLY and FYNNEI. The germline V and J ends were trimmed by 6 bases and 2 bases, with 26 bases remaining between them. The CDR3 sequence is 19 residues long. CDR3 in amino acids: CASRTAGSASSLTYNEQFF. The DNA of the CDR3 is TGTGCCAGCAGGACGGCGGGCAGCGCGAGCTCTCTCACCTACAATGAGCAGTTCTTC.

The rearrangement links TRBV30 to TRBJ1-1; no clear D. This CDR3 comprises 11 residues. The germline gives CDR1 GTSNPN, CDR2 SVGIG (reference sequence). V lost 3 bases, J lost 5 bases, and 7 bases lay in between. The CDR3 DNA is TGTGCCTGGAGCGCCCGGACTGAAGCTTTCTTT. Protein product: CAWSARTEAFF.

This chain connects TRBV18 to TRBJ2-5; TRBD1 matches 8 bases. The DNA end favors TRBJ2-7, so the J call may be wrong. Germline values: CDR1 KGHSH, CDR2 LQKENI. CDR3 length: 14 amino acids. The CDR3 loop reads CASSSNRGSYEQYF. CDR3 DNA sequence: TGTGCCAGCTCATCAAACAGGGGGAGCTACGAGCAGTACTTC.

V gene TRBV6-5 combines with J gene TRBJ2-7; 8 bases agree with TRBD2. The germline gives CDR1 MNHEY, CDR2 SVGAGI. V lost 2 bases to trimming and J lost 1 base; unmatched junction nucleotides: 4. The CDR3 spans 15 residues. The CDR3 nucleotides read TGTGCCAGCAGTTACGAGCGGGGGTCATCCTACGAGCAGTACTTC. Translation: CASSYERGSSYEQYF.

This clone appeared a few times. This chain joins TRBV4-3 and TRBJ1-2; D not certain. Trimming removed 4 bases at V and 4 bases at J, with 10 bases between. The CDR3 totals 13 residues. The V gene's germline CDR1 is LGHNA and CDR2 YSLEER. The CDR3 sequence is CASSPTAGYGYTF. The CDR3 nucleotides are TGCGCCAGCAGCCCTACAGCGGGCTATGGCTACACCTTC.

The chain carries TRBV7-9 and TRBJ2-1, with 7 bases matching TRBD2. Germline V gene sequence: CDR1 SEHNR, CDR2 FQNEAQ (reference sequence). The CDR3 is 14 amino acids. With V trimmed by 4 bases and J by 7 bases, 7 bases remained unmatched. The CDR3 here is CASSSSGAPNEQFF. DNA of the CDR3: TGTGCCAGCAGCTCTAGCGGAGCCCCTAATGAGCAGTTCTTC.

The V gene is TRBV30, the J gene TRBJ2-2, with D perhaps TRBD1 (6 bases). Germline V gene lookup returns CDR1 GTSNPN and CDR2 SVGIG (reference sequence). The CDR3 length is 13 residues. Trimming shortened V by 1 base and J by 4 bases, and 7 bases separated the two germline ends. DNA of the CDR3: TGTGCCTGGAGTGAACAGGGCACCGGGGAGCTGTTTTTT. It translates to CAWSEQGTGELFF.

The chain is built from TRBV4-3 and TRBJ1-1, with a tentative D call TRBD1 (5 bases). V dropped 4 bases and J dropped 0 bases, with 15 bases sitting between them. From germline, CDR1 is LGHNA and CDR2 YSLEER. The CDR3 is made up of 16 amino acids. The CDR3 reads CASSLGHLTMNTEAFF. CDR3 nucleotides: TGCGCCAGCAGCCTCGGACACCTAACAATGAACACTGAAGCTTTCTTT.

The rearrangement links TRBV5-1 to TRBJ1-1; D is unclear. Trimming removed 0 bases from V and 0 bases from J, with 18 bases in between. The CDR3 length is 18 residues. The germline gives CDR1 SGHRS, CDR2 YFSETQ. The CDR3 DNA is TGCGCCAGCAGCTTGGGGCCAACGGAACGGAGAATGAACACTGAAGCTTTCTTT. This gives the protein CASSLGPTERRMNTEAFF.

CDR3 sequence: CASSLTRGGGDTQYF. CDR3 coding DNA: TGTGCCAGCAGCTTAACCCGGGGGGGCGGAGATACGCAGTATTTT. The gene calls are TRBV7-3 and TRBJ2-3; TRBD2 matches 8 bases. The CDR3 extends over 15 amino acids. Trimming cost V 0 bases and J 5 bases; bases outside gene matches: 4. Per germline, CDR1 SGHTA and CDR2 FQGTGA.

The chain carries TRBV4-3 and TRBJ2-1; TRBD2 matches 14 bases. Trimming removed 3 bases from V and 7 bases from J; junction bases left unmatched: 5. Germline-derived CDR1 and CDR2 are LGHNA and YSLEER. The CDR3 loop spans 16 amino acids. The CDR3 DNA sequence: TGCGCCAGCAGCCATTACGGACTAGCGGGGGGTAATGAGCAGTTCTTC. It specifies CASSHYGLAGGNEQFF.

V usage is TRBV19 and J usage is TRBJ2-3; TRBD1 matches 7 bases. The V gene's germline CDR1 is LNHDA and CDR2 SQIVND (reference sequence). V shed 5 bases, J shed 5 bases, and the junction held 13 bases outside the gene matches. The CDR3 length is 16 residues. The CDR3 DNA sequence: TGTGCCAGTAGTCCTTCGGGGCAGGGGGTCAAAGATACGCAGTATTTT. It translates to CASSPSGQGVKDTQYF.

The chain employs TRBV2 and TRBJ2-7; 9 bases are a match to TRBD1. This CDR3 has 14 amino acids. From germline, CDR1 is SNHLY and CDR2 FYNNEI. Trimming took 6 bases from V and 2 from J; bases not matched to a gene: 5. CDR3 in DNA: TGTGCCAGCAGCTGGACAGGGGAGGCCTACGAGCAGTACTTC. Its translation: CASSWTGEAYEQYF. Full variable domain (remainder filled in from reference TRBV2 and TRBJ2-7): EPEVTQTPSHQVTQMGQEVILRCVPISNHLYFYWYRQILGQKVEFLVSFYNNEISEKSEIFDDQFSVERPDGSNFTLKIRSTKLEDSAMYFCASSWTGEAYEQYFGPGTRLTVT.